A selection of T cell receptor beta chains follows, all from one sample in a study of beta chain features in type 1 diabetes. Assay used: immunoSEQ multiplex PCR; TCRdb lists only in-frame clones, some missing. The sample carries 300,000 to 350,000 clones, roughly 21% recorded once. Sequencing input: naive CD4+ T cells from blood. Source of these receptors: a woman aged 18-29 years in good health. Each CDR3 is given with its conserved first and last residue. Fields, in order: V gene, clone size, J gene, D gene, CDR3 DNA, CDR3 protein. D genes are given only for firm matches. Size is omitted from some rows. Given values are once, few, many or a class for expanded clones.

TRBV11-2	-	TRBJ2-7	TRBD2	TGTGCCAGCAGCGGCCGAGTAGCGGGCCCCTACGAGCAGTACTTC	CASSGRVAGPYEQYF
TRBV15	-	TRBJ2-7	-	TGTGCCACCAGCAGAGATCGAACAGGGACCTACGAGCAGTACTTC	CATSRDRTGTYEQYF
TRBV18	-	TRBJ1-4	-	TGTGCCAGCTCACCCCGGGGGGCGAGTGAAAAACTGTTTTTT	CASSPRGASEKLFF
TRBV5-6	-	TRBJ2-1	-	TGTGCCAGCAGCCCTAGAGGCCCGACCTACAATGAGCAGTTCTTC	CASSPRGPTYNEQFF
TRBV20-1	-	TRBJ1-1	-	TGCAGTGCTAAGGGGCAAACTGAAGCTTTCTTT	CSAKGQTEAFF
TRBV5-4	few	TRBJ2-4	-	TGTGCCAGCAGCTTGCGGTCAGGGCCCAAAAACATTCAGTACTTC	CASSLRSGPKNIQYF
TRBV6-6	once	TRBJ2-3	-	TGTGCCAGCAGTTACGAAGCGGATACGCAGTATTTT	CASSYEADTQYF
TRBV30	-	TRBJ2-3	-	TGTGCCTGGAGTCTTCAGGGGAGCACAGATACGCAGTATTTT	CAWSLQGSTDTQYF
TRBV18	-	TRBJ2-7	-	TGTGCCAGCTCACCACCGGGGCAGCCTACGCAGCAGTACTTC	CASSPPGQPTQQYF
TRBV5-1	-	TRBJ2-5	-	TGCGCCAGCAGCTTGAGGCAGGGGCAAGAGACCCAGTACTTC	CASSLRQGQETQYF
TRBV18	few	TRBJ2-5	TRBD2	TGTGCCAGCTCACCACTTCTAGCGGGAGAACCAGAGACCCAGTACTTC	CASSPLLAGEPETQYF
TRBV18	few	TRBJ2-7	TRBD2	TGTGCCAGCTCACCACTCGGGACTAGCGGGATCGGCGAGCAGTACTTC	CASSPLGTSGIGEQYF
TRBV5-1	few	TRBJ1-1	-	TGCGCCAGCACCCCCCGTGGGTTGGGGAGCACTGAAGCTTTCTTT	CASTPRGLGSTEAFF
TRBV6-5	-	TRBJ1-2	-	TGTGCCAGCACCCAAGGTGGGCGAAGCTATGGCTACACCTTC	CASTQGGRSYGYTF
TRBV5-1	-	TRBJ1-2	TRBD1	TGCGCCAGCAGCTCGGGACAGGGGGCGGTAGGCTACACCTTC	CASSSGQGAVGYTF
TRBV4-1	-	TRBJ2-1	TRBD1	TGCGCCAGCAGCCGCCCGGGACAGGGGTCCCCTCTTCGGTTCTTC	CASSRPGQGSPLRFF
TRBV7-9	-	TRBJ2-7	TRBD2	TGTGCCAGCAGCCCGAAAGGACTAGCGGATTACGAGCAGTACTTC	CASSPKGLADYEQYF
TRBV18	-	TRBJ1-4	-	TGTGCCAGCTCACCCCGAGTTGCAACTAATGAAAAACTGTTTTTT	CASSPRVATNEKLFF
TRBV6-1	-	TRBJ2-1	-	TGTGCCAGCTCCAGGGGGGATGAGCAGTTCTTC	CASSRGDEQFF
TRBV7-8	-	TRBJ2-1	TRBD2	TGTGCCAGCAGCCGAGCGGGACTAGCGGGAGACGGTGAGCAGTTCTTC	CASSRAGLAGDGEQFF
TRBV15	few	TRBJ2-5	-	TGTGCCACCAGCAGAGATCCCACGGAAGAGACCCAGTACTTC	CATSRDPTEETQYF
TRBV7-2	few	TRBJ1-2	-	TGTGCCAGCAGCGTACGGAGGGAGCATGGCTACACCTTC	CASSVRREHGYTF
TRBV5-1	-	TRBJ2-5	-	TGCGCCAGCAGCTTGGTGGCAGTCCAAGAGACCCAGTACTTC	CASSLVAVQETQYF
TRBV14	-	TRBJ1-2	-	TGTGCCAGCAGCCACCTGGCAGGGGCTGGCTACACCTTC	CASSHLAGAGYTF
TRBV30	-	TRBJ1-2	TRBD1	TGTGCCTGGACGCCGAGGACAGGGGCTGGCTACACCTTC	CAWTPRTGAGYTF
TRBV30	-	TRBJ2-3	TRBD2	TGTGCCTGGAGTGTACTAGCGTTGAGCACAGATACGCAGTATTTT	CAWSVLALSTDTQYF
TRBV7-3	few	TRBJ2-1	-	TGTGCCAGCAGCACCGCGGGACCCAACTACAATGAGCAGTTCTTC	CASSTAGPNYNEQFF
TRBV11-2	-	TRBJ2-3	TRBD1	TGTGCCAGCAGCTTAGCCCCGGACAGGGCACATCTCGGCACAGATACGCAGTATTTT	CASSLAPDRAHLGTDTQYF
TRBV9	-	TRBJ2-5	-	TGTGCCAGCAGCGCCCGAGAGGGGACAACAGAGACCCAGTACTTC	CASSAREGTTETQYF
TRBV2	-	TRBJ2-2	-	TGTGCCAGCAGTCCACAGGGCACCGGGGAGCTGTTTTTT	CASSPQGTGELFF
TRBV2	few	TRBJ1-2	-	TGTGCCAGCAGTTCGACAGAGAACTATGGCTACACCTTC	CASSSTENYGYTF
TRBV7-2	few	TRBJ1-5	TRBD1	TGTGCCAGCAGCCCGACAGGGAGTAATCAGCCCCAGCATTTT	CASSPTGSNQPQHF
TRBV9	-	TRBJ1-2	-	TGTGCCAGCAGCGTAGGCCGGGACTATGGCTACACCTTC	CASSVGRDYGYTF
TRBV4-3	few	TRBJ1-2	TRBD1	TGCGCCAGCAGCCCGTACACAGGGACAGGGGGCTCCTATGGCTACACCTTC	CASSPYTGTGGSYGYTF
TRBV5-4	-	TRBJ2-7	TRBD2	TGTGCCAGCAGCCGACAGACTAGCGGGAGGGCATACGAGCAGTACTTC	CASSRQTSGRAYEQYF
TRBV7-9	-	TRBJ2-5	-	TGTGCCAGCAGCCTCGACAGAATACAAGAGACCCAGTACTTC	CASSLDRIQETQYF
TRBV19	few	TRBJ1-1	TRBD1	TGTGCCAGTAGTTTCCGACAGGGGGCGGCCACTGAAGCTTTCTTT	CASSFRQGAATEAFF